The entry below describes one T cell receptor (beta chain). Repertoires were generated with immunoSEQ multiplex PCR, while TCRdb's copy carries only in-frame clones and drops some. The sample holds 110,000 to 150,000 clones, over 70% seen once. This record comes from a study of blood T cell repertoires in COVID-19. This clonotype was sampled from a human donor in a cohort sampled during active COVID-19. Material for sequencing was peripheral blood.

The CDR3: CASSRLTTDRQEAFF. CDR3 DNA: TGTGCCAGTAGTAGGTTAACGACAGACCGCCAAGAAGCTTTCTTT. The rearrangement joins TRBV19 to TRBJ1-1; a possible D gene is TRBD1 (5 bases). The CDR3 has 15 amino acids. Germline CDR1 is LNHDA and CDR2 is SQIVND (reference sequence). Deletions cut 4 bases from V and 8 bases from J, with 20 bases between.